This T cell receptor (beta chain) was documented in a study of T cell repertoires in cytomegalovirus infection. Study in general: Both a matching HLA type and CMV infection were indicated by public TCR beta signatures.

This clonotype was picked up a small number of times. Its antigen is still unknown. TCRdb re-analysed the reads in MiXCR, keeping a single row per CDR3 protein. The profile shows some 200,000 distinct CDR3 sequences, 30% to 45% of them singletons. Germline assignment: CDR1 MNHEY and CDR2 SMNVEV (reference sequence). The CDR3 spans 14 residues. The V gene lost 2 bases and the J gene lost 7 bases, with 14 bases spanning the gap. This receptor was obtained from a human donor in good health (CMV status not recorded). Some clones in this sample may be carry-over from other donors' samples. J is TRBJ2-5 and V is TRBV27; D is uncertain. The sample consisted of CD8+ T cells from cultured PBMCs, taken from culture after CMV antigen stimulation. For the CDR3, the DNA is TGTGCCAGCAGTTTAGTCGCCGCCATGGGGACCCAGTACTTC. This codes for CASSLVAAMGTQYF.